This T cell receptor (beta chain) came from a study of blood T cell repertoires in COVID-19. Across the whole study: The analysed material was cDNA or gDNA that came from T cells, B-cell-depleted T cells, or PBMCs.

Profiled with immunoSEQ multiplex PCR; TCRdb holds only in-frame clones, not every one. The sample has some 240,000 clones, 89% seen once; the top ten hold roughly 5%. Germline V gene sequence: CDR1 MNHEY, CDR2 SMNVEV (reference sequence). V dropped 8 bases and J dropped 8; count of bases not matched to a gene: 9. The CDR3 has 14 amino acids. This receptor was identified in a woman aged 40 to 50 who had recovered from COVID-19. Sample: peripheral blood. The chain links TRBV27 to TRBJ1-4; TRBD1 matches 9 bases. This CDR3 reads CASGETGGREKLFF. CDR3 DNA sequence: TGTGCCAGCGGGGAGACAGGGGGTCGGGAAAAACTGTTTTTT.